This T cell receptor (beta chain) stems from a study of blood T cell repertoires in COVID-19. This CDR3 spans 17 amino acids. The germline V gene encodes CDR1 SGHRS and CDR2 YFSETQ. Between the trimmed V and J ends, which lost 0 bases and 6 bases, there was a span of 18 bases. TCRdb's table, derived via immunoSEQ multiplex PCR, lists solely in-frame clones and lacks some. The table has about 150,000 clones, around 89% seen once. What was sequenced was peripheral blood. This TCR came from a human donor with COVID-19, enrolled during active disease. The donor label of this sample is uncertain. The chain is built from TRBV5-1 and TRBJ2-2; a possible D gene is TRBD2 (6 bases). The CDR3 is CASSLELQGGNSGELFF. CDR3 DNA sequence: TGCGCCAGCAGCTTGGAGCTGCAGGGAGGAAACTCCGGGGAGCTGTTTTTT.